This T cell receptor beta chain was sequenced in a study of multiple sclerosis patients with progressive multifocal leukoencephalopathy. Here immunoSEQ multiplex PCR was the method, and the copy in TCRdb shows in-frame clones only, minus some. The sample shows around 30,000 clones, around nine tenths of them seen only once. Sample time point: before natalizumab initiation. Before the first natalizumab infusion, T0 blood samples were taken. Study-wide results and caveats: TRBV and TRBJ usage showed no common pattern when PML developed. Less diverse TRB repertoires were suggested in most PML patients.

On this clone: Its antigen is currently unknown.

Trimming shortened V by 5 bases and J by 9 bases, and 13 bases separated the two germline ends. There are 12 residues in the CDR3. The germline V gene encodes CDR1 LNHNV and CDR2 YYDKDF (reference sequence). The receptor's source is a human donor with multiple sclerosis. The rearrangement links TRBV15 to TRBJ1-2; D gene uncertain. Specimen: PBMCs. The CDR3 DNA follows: TGTGCCACCAGCCAAGAACTCGGGAGCTACACCTTC. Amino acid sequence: CATSQELGSYTF.